The rows below give T cell receptor beta chains drawn from one sample of a study of blood T cells in healthy people across ages. TCRdb itself ran the 5' RACE reads through MiXCR, one entry per CDR3 protein. The sample records approximately 780,000 distinct CDR3 sequences, more than 25% being singletons. The sample was also linked to a second study, of T cells of mothers and their children.

Material: blood. The receptors here all came from a boy aged 5-17 years in good health. The CDR3 runs from the conserved cysteine through the conserved F or W. D genes are given only for firm matches. Size is stated for part of the rows, as once, few or many counts, or as a class when the clone is expanded.

J,D,size,V,DNA,CDR3
TRBJ2-4,TRBD1,few,TRBV9,TGTGCCAGCAGCCCCGAGGGGGCCGACGGAAACATTCAGTACTTC,CASSPEGADGNIQYF
TRBJ1-2,.,.,TRBV12-3/TRBV12-4,TGTGCCAGCAGCATGGGCTATGGCTACACCTTC,CASSMGYGYTF
TRBJ1-1,.,.,TRBV20-1,TGCAGTGCGGGAGTTTGGGGTATGAACACTGAAGCTTTCTTT,CSAGVWGMNTEAFF
TRBJ2-5,.,few,TRBV9,TGTGCCAGCAGCGTAGCTACTCGGGCGGGCCAAGAGACCCAGTACTTC,CASSVATRAGQETQYF
TRBJ2-1,.,few,TRBV7-9,TGTGCCAGCAGCTTCGGACGAACGACGCAGTTCTTC,CASSFGRTTQFF
TRBJ1-1,.,.,TRBV11-2,TGTGCCAGCAGCTTAGATCAGGGGGAAGCTTTCTTT,CASSLDQGEAFF
TRBJ2-1,.,few,TRBV4-2,TGTGCCAGCAGCCACCGACTAGACGGGGAGCAGTTCTTC,CASSHRLDGEQFF
TRBJ1-1,TRBD1,many,TRBV27,TGTGCCAGCAGCAGGGGGGGATCTATGAACACTGAAGCTTTCTTT,CASSRGGSMNTEAFF
TRBJ2-2,.,.,TRBV12-3/TRBV12-4,TGTGCCAGCAGTTTGGGGCAGCAGGCCGGGGAGCTGTTCTTT,CASSLGQQAGELFF
TRBJ1-2,.,few,TRBV5-1,TGCGCCAGCAGCCTTGGACTGACCAGGCCGTATGGCTACACCTTC,CASSLGLTRPYGYTF
TRBJ2-4,TRBD1,.,TRBV20-1,TGCAGTGCGGTCTCCGGGACAGGGTTACACATTCAGTACTTC,CSAVSGTGLHIQYF
TRBJ2-5,.,.,TRBV13,TGTGCCAGCAGCTCATCGGTCAGGGCGGAACGGGAGACCCAGTACTTC,CASSSSVRAERETQYF
TRBJ1-4,.,.,TRBV30,TGTGCCTGGACCGCCCCGCGAGTATCTGAAAAACTGTTTTTT,CAWTAPRVSEKLFF
TRBJ2-2,.,few,TRBV2,TGTGCCGCCGGGAGGCAGGGGACCGGGGAGCTGTTTTTT,CAAGRQGTGELFF
TRBJ2-6,.,.,TRBV5-1,TGCGCCAGCAGTTCTACAGGGAATACTGGGGCCAACGTCCTGACTTTC,CASSSTGNTGANVLTF
TRBJ1-6,.,few,TRBV6-6,TGTGCCAGCAGCTTAAATCCGGGACGGTATAATTCACCCCTCCACTTT,CASSLNPGRYNSPLHF
TRBJ2-7,.,.,TRBV7-9,TGTGCCAGCAGCATACCGGGGTACGAGCAGTACTTC,CASSIPGYEQYF
TRBJ1-2,TRBD1,.,TRBV6-1,TGTGCCAGCAGCCCCATCCCGGGACAGGGGAAAGGTGGCTACACCTTC,CASSPIPGQGKGGYTF
TRBJ2-7,TRBD1,few,TRBV27,TGTGCCAGCAGCCGACAGGGCTACTACGAGCAGTACTTC,CASSRQGYYEQYF
TRBJ2-3,TRBD2,.,TRBV29-1,TGCAGCGCCATGAGCGGGAGTCACACAGATACGCAGTATTTT,CSAMSGSHTDTQYF
TRBJ2-1,TRBD1,.,TRBV7-9,TGTGCCAGCAGCTTGGGCAGGGGGCAGGGTGAGCAGTTCTTC,CASSLGRGQGEQFF
TRBJ1-2,TRBD1,.,TRBV10-3,TGTGCCATCAGTGACTGGGACAGGAACTATGGCTACACCTTC,CAISDWDRNYGYTF
TRBJ1-5,.,.,TRBV15,TGTGCCACCAGCTCATACGACGGTGCAGCGAATCAGCCCCAGCATTTT,CATSSYDGAANQPQHF
TRBJ1-1,.,few,TRBV7-9,TGTGCCAGCAGCTTGGTAACGGGGTGGGCGCGTTCGGGGCCTGAAGCTTTCTTT,CASSLVTGWARSGPEAFF
TRBJ2-7,TRBD1,few,TRBV5-1,TGCGCCAGCAGCTTGGGACAGGGGACCTCCTACGAGCAGTACTTC,CASSLGQGTSYEQYF
TRBJ2-7,.,.,TRBV29-1,TGCAGCGTTCGAGGGGGTGATGGACCCTACGAGCAGTACTTC,CSVRGGDGPYEQYF
TRBJ2-6,.,few,TRBV25-1,TGTGCCAGCAGTGGGACTTACTCTGGGGCCAACGTCCTGACTTTC,CASSGTYSGANVLTF
TRBJ2-7,.,few,TRBV7-9,TGTGCCACAAGCAGGGCCTACGAGCAGTACTTC,CATSRAYEQYF
TRBJ1-6,TRBD1,.,TRBV10-2,TGCGCCAGCAGTGAGTACAGGGGTGGGTCACCCCTCCACTTT,CASSEYRGGSPLHF
TRBJ2-7,TRBD1,few,TRBV10-3,TGTGCCATCAGTGCGGGGACAGAGTACGAGCAGTACTTC,CAISAGTEYEQYF
TRBJ2-7,.,few,TRBV27,TGTGCCAGCAGTTGGGGGGTGACAGCGGCCCCCTACGAGCAGTACTTC,CASSWGVTAAPYEQYF